Listed here are 30 T cell receptor beta chains from one sample, sequenced in a study of T cell repertoires in cytomegalovirus infection. Their specific antigens are unknown. TCRdb re-called the reads with MiXCR, one entry per CDR3 protein. The sample holds about 700,000 distinct CDR3 sequences, around 32% seen once. The material sequenced was cultured PBMCs, taken from culture after CMV antigen stimulation. All receptors come from a human donor in good health (CMV status not recorded). Some clones in this sample may be carry-over from other donors' samples.

This clonotype appeared a few times. The rearrangement links TRBV28 to TRBJ2-1; perhaps TRBD1 as D (6 bases). Germline values: CDR1 MDHEN, CDR2 SYDVKM. Trimming removed 7 bases from V and 4 bases from J, with 20 bases in between. The CDR3 extends over 16 amino acids. The DNA of the CDR3 is TGTGCCAGCACCAGCCGCTGGGGGCGACTTTACAATGAGCAGTTCTTC. This codes for CASTSRWGRLYNEQFF.

This clonotype was observed a few times. The V gene is TRBV5-6, the J gene TRBJ2-3, with a tentative D call TRBD2 (6 bases). Germline V lookup: CDR1 SGHDT, CDR2 YYEEEE. The CDR3 runs to 13 residues. V was shortened by 2 bases and J by 5 bases, with 9 bases between the two germline ends. Here the CDR3 reads CASSFQRVDTQYF. The CDR3 coding sequence is TGTGCCAGCAGCTTTCAGCGGGTAGATACGCAGTATTTT. Full variable domain (outside the CDR3, taken from reference TRBV5-6 and TRBJ2-3): DAGVTQSPTHLIKTRGQQVTLRCSPKSGHDTVSWYQQALGQGPQFIFQYYEEEERQRGNFPDRFSGHQFPNYSSELNVNALLLGDSALYLCASSFQRVDTQYFGPGTRLTVL.

A few counts support this clonotype. This sequence joins TRBV7-2 and TRBJ2-7, with 14 bases identical to TRBD2. With V trimmed by 5 bases and J by 3 bases, 3 bases remained unmatched. The CDR3 loop spans 15 amino acids. Germline assignment: CDR1 SGHTA and CDR2 FQGNSA. For the CDR3, the DNA is TGTGCCAGCAGCGTCGGGACTAGCGGGGGCTACGAGCAGTACTTC. It encodes CASSVGTSGGYEQYF.

The chain combines TRBV12-3 or TRBV12-4 with TRBJ1-2, with D perhaps TRBD1 (6 bases). With 1 base removed from V and 8 bases from J, the gap between germline ends came to 14 bases. The CDR3 has 14 residues. This chain's CDR3 is CASSLVGGQSGYTF. The DNA of the CDR3 is TGTGCCAGCAGTTTAGTAGGTGGACAGTCAGGCTACACCTTC.

The sample holds a few counts of this clonotype. J is TRBJ1-1 and V is TRBV4-1; no firm D call. Germline V gene data show CDR1 as MGHRA and CDR2 as YSYEKL. The CDR3 covers 17 residues. V was clipped by 1 base and J by 2 bases, with 17 bases between them. DNA of the CDR3: TGCGCCAGCAGCCAAGCCGCGCAAAAGGGAGTTAACACTGAAGCTTTCTTT. This translates into CASSQAAQKGVNTEAFF.

CDR3 bases: TGTGCCAGCAGTGACAGGGGCTTGCCCGGGGAGCTGTTTTTT. Its translation is CASSDRGLPGELFF. V is TRBV6-5 and J is TRBJ2-2, with 8 bases matching TRBD1. Germline V gives CDR1 MNHEY, CDR2 SVGAGI. J was trimmed by 6 bases and V by 5 bases; bases with no gene match: 5. The CDR3 consists of 14 residues.

CDR3 sequence: CASSPPGEGTDTQYF. In nucleotides, the CDR3 is TGTGCCAGCAGTCCCCCAGGTGAAGGCACAGATACGCAGTATTTT. This chain joins TRBV12-3 or TRBV12-4 and TRBJ2-3; D unresolved. The length of the CDR3 is 15 residues. The ends were cut back, 5 bases at V and 1 base at J, with 13 bases in the middle.

This clonotype was counted a single time. The V and J genes are TRBV3-1 and TRBJ2-1; 8 positions match TRBD2. Germline V gene sequence: CDR1 LGHDT, CDR2 YNNKEL (reference sequence). V lost 0 bases and J lost 7; bases outside the gene matches: 8. This CDR3 has 16 amino acids. CDR3 protein: CASSQDPSGPGNEQFF. CDR3 nucleotides: TGTGCCAGCAGCCAAGATCCTAGCGGGCCGGGGAATGAGCAGTTCTTC.

This chain links TRBV29-1 with TRBJ1-1; possibly TRBD1 for D (6 bases). This CDR3 has 12 residues. The V end lost 5 bases, the J end lost 4 bases, and 11 bases lay between the germline ends. Germline V gene data show CDR1 as SQVTM and CDR2 as ANQGSEA. The CDR3 nucleotides read TGCAGCGTTCAGCAGGGGACCACTGAAGCTTTCTTT. It translates to CSVQQGTTEAFF.

J is TRBJ2-1 and V is TRBV10-3, with D perhaps TRBD2 (6 bases). Between the trimmed V and J ends, which lost 0 bases and 7 bases, there was a span of 10 bases. Germline loops: CDR1 ENHRY, CDR2 SYGVKD. The CDR3 length is 14 residues. The CDR3 DNA sequence: TGTGCCATCAGTGAGTCGATAGGGACTAATGAGCAGTTCTTC. Translation: CAISESIGTNEQFF.

The chain joins TRBV19 to TRBJ1-5; D remains ambiguous. Germline V gives CDR1 LNHDA, CDR2 SQIVND (reference sequence). The CDR3 extends over 13 amino acids. V shed 6 bases and J shed 7 bases, with 13 bases lying between them. CDR3 residues: CASSLGVKQPQHF. CDR3 nucleotide sequence: TGTGCCAGTAGCCTCGGGGTAAAACAGCCCCAGCATTTT.

The V call is TRBV19, the J call TRBJ2-7; D may be TRBD1 (5 bases). This CDR3 is 14 amino acids long. With 5 bases removed from V and 2 bases from J, the gap between germline ends came to 13 bases. Germline CDR1 reads LNHDA; CDR2 reads SQIVND (reference sequence). The CDR3 nucleotides are TGTGCCAGTAGTCCAGGGCCCACGACCTACGAGCAGTACTTC. It translates to CASSPGPTTYEQYF.

This clonotype was seen only a few times. This chain links TRBV7-4 with TRBJ2-2; D gene uncertain. V was shortened by 5 bases and J by 6 bases, with 10 bases between the two germline ends. The CDR3 extends over 13 amino acids. The germline CDR1 and CDR2 sequences are SGHVT and SQSDAQ. CDR3 residues: CASSHIPAGELFF. As DNA, the CDR3 is TGTGCCAGCAGCCATATACCCGCCGGGGAGCTGTTTTTT. Variable domain in full (rest from reference TRBV7-4 and TRBJ2-2): GAGVSQSPRYKVAKRGRDVALRCDSISGHVTLYWYRQTLGQGSEVLTYSQSDAQRDKSGRPSGRFSAERPERSVSTLKIQRTEQGDSAVYLCASSHIPAGELFFGEGSRLTVL.

The rearrangement uses TRBV7-6 and TRBJ1-5; D not resolved. The CDR3 sequence is 15 residues long. Germline V lookup: CDR1 SGHVS, CDR2 FNYEAQ. Trimming removed 6 bases from V and 2 bases from J, with 14 bases in between. The CDR3 nucleotides are TGTGCCAGCAGTAATGTCTCCTCCGGCAATCAGCCCCAGCATTTT. This encodes CASSNVSSGNQPQHF.

The gene calls are TRBV9 and TRBJ1-2; 9 positions match TRBD1. This CDR3 contains 15 residues. V lost 5 bases and J lost 3; bases outside the gene matches: 8. Germline CDR1 reads SGDLS; CDR2 reads YYNGEE. CDR3 sequence: CASSPGQGYDYGYTF. The CDR3 DNA sequence: TGTGCCAGCAGTCCGGGACAGGGCTATGACTATGGCTACACCTTC. The variable domain in full, completed from reference TRBV9 and TRBJ1-2, reads DSGVTQTPKHLITATGQRVTLRCSPRSGDLSVYWYQQSLDQGLQFLIQYYNGEERAKGNILERFSAQQFPDLHSELNLSSLELGDSALYFCASSPGQGYDYGYTFGSGTRLTVV.

This clonotype was seen more than once but under ten times. This chain connects TRBV6-2 or TRBV6-3 to TRBJ2-6, with 8 bases matching TRBD2. J gave up 0 bases and V 4 bases, and 5 bases lay outside the gene matches. Germline values: CDR1 MNHEY, CDR2 SVGEGT. This CDR3 region has 17 residues. Here the CDR3 reads CASSSRGGFSGANVLTF. CDR3 nucleotide sequence: TGTGCCAGCAGTTCGCGCGGGGGGTTCTCTGGGGCCAACGTCCTGACTTTC.

Written as DNA, the CDR3 is TGCAGTGCTCTCCAAACAGGGGGAAGGTACGAGCAGTACTTC. It is translated as CSALQTGGRYEQYF. V gene TRBV20-1 combines with J gene TRBJ2-7; 8 positions agree with TRBD1. There are 14 residues in the CDR3. The V segment lost 5 bases and the J segment 4 bases; nucleotides outside the gene matches: 10. Germline V gene lookup returns CDR1 DFQATT and CDR2 SNEGSKA (reference sequence).

The rearrangement uses TRBV7-2 and TRBJ2-1; 11 bases line up with TRBD2. CDR1 is SGHTA, CDR2 FQGNSA, per germline. The CDR3 is 14 residues long. Trimming took 5 bases from V and 8 from J; bases not matched to a gene: 5. The CDR3 loop reads CASSRTSGSDEQFF. CDR3 sequence (DNA): TGTGCCAGCAGCCGAACTAGCGGGAGCGATGAGCAGTTCTTC. The variable domain in full, completed from reference TRBV7-2 and TRBJ2-1, reads GAGVSQSPSNKVTEKGKDVELRCDPISGHTALYWYRQSLGQGLEFLIYFQGNSAPDKSGLPSDRFSAERTGGSVSTLTIQRTQQEDSAVYLCASSRTSGSDEQFFGPGTRLTVL.

This clonotype has a handful of counts. Here the CDR3 reads CASSFENNEQFF. The DNA of the CDR3 is TGTGCCAGCAGCTTCGAGAACAATGAGCAGTTCTTC. This chain connects TRBV7-9 to TRBJ2-1; D unresolved. Deletions cut 3 bases from V and 5 bases from J, with 5 bases between. The CDR3 loop spans 12 amino acids. Germline CDR1 SEHNR, CDR2 FQNEAQ (reference sequence).

This clonotype has a count of ten or more. V and J are TRBV7-2 and TRBJ2-5; D may be TRBD2 (7 bases). This CDR3 is built from 13 residues. Germline V gives CDR1 SGHTA, CDR2 FQGNSA. V lost 3 bases, J lost 6 bases, and 11 bases lay in between. The CDR3 spells CASSLGGPKTQYF. Written as DNA, the CDR3 is TGTGCCAGCAGCTTGGGGGGGCCGAAGACCCAGTACTTC.

CDR3 coding DNA: TGCGCCAGCAGCCAAGATGCCACTGAATGGGACTCACCCCTCCACTTT. Translated: CASSQDATEWDSPLHF. The chain couples TRBV4-1 to TRBJ1-6; tentative D call: TRBD1 (5 bases). V was trimmed by 0 bases and J by 10 bases, leaving 16 bases between them. CDR1 and CDR2 (germline): MGHRA, YSYEKL. The length of the CDR3 is 16 residues.

CDR3 bases: TGTGCCAGCAGCTTAGCCGGATACTCCTACAATGAGCAGTTCTTC. Translated: CASSLAGYSYNEQFF. The chain combines TRBV11-1 with TRBJ2-1; no clear D gene. CDR3 length: 15 residues. Germline values: CDR1 SGHAT, CDR2 FQDESV (reference sequence). The V end lost 0 bases, the J end lost 0 bases, and 6 bases lay between the germline ends.

This clonotype was seen a handful of times. CDR3 bases: TGTGCCAGCAGCCCTGGCGGGCGAGTTAACAATGAGCAGTTCTTC. This sequence encodes CASSPGGRVNNEQFF. The rearrangement joins TRBV7-2 to TRBJ2-1; maybe TRBD2 (5 bases). V lost 5 bases to trimming and J lost 5 bases, with 16 bases between them. The germline V gene encodes CDR1 SGHTA and CDR2 FQGNSA. The CDR3 is 15 amino acids.

CDR3 sequence: CASSLFPTGDTEAFF. DNA of the CDR3: TGTGCCAGCAGCTTATTCCCGACAGGGGACACTGAAGCTTTCTTT. The chain carries TRBV7-8 and TRBJ1-1; 8 bases match TRBD1. Germline CDR1 reads SGHVS; CDR2 reads FQNEAQ. The CDR3 loop spans 15 amino acids. The V segment lost 2 bases and the J segment 3 bases; nucleotides outside the gene matches: 5.

The V and J genes are TRBV7-9 and TRBJ2-1, with 12 bases fitting TRBD2. The CDR3 loop spans 15 amino acids. Losses at the gene ends were 11 bases for V and 1 base for J; bases not matched to a gene: 6. Germline V gene data show CDR1 as SEHNR and CDR2 as FQNEAQ (reference sequence). Here the CDR3 reads CASWTSGISYNEQFF. The CDR3 DNA reads TGTGCCTCGTGGACTAGCGGGATATCCTACAATGAGCAGTTCTTC.

The chain has TRBV19 and TRBJ1-5, with TRBD1 identical over 10 bases. Germline trimming cut 5 bases from V and 6 bases from J; bases unmatched to any gene: 4. Germline CDR1 is LNHDA and CDR2 is SQIVND (reference sequence). The CDR3 is 14 amino acids. CDR3 coding DNA: TGTGCCAGTAGTGAGGGACAGGGGAGTCAGCCCCAGCATTTT. Protein sequence: CASSEGQGSQPQHF.

This clonotype was counted at least ten times. The chain has TRBV7-6 and TRBJ2-1, with D possibly TRBD2 on 6 matching bases. The CDR3 totals 21 residues. V lost 6 bases to trimming and J lost 0 bases, with 30 bases between them. Germline V gene data show CDR1 as SGHVS and CDR2 as FNYEAQ. CDR3: CASSPTLMVRASVFSYNEQFF. The CDR3 DNA reads as TGTGCCAGCAGTCCGACATTAATGGTTCGGGCTAGCGTTTTCTCCTACAATGAGCAGTTCTTC.

This clonotype was recorded a few times. This sequence joins TRBV7-2 and TRBJ2-1; 11 bases are a match to TRBD2. CDR3 length: 14 residues. After removal of 2 bases from V and 9 bases from J, the junction contained 3 bases not matched to a gene. From germline, CDR1 is SGHTA and CDR2 FQGNSA. CDR3 sequence reads: CASSLLAGGSEQFF. The DNA of the CDR3 is TGTGCCAGCAGCTTACTAGCGGGAGGATCTGAGCAGTTCTTC.

The chain combines TRBV7-6 with TRBJ2-3, with D unresolved. Per germline, CDR1 SGHVS and CDR2 FNYEAQ. V dropped 2 bases and J dropped 0 bases, with 9 bases sitting between them. CDR3 length: 15 residues. As DNA, the CDR3 is TGTGCCAGCAGCTTATCGTTCGGTAGCACAGATACGCAGTATTTT. Its protein is CASSLSFGSTDTQYF. Drawing the rest from reference TRBV7-6 and TRBJ2-3, the complete variable domain is GAGVSQSPRYKVTKRGQDVALRCDPISGHVSLYWYRQALGQGPEFLTYFNYEAQQDKSGLPNDRFSAERPEGSISTLTIQRTEQRDSAMYRCASSLSFGSTDTQYFGPGTRLTVL.

The chain has TRBV6-6 and TRBJ2-1; D uncertain. Trimming stripped 6 bases from V and 3 bases from J, with 6 bases between. The CDR3 consists of 12 residues. Germline assignment: CDR1 MNHNY and CDR2 SVGAGI (reference sequence). The CDR3 protein is CASRNVYNEQFF. Written as DNA, the CDR3 is TGTGCCAGCAGGAATGTCTACAATGAGCAGTTCTTC.